This TCR beta chain is from a study of brain T cells in children with intractable seizures. The method was immunoSEQ multiplex PCR; TCRdb's version includes in-frame clones alone and lacks a portion of them. This table holds 100,000 to 120,000 clones, approximately 94% found once. For this clone: The antigen is not known.

Study-wide points: Clones missing pre-surgery may reflect undersampling of that blood sample.

The CDR3 is 13 residues long. The germline V gene has CDR1 SGHTA and CDR2 FQGTGA. The V end was cut by 4 bases, the J end by 4 bases, with 9 bases between. The sequenced cases were selected for having the highest brain T cell transcript signatures. The chain employs TRBV7-3 and TRBJ2-3; D gene uncertain. This clonotype was obtained from a boy in the first two years of life with hemimegalencephaly and intractable seizures. The source material was peripheral blood, sampled at surgery. CDR3 sequence reads: CASSYVRADTQYF. The CDR3, as DNA: TGTGCCAGCAGCTATGTCCGGGCAGATACGCAGTATTTT.